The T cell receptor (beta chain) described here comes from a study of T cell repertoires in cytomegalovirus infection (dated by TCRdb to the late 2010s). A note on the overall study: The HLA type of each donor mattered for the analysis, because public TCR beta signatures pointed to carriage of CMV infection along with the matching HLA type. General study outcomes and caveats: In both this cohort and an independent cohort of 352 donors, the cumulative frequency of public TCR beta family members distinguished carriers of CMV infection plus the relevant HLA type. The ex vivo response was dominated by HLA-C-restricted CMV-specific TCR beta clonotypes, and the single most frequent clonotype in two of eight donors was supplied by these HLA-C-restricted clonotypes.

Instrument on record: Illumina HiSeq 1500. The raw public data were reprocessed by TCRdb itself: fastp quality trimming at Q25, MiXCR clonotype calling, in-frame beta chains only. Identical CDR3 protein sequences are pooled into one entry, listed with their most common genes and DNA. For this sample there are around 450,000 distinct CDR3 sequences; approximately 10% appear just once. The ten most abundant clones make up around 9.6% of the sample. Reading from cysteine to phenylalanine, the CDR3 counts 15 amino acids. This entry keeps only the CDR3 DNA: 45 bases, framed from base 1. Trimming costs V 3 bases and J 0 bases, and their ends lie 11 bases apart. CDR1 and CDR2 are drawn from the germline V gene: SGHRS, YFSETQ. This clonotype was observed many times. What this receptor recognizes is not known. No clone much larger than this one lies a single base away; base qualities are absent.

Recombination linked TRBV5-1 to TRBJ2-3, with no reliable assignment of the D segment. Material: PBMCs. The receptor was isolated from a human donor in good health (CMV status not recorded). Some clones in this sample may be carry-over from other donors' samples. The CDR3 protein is CASSSPTSSTDTQYF. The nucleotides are TGCGCCAGCAGCTCCCCGACCTCTAGCACAGATACGCAGTATTTT.